These 25 T cell receptor beta chains were sequenced from one sample in a study of graft-versus-host responses after intestinal transplantation. Sequenced by immunoSEQ multiplex PCR; TCRdb stores in-frame clones only, minus some. The data contain approximately 88,000 clones, roughly 90% of them singletons. No antigen has been identified for these receptors. This specimen consisted of unstimulated CD4+ T cells sorted from spleen or lymph node cells, obtained before intestinal transplant. The source of these receptors is a human donor who received an intestinal transplant.

The chain combines TRBV5-1 with TRBJ1-6; 8 bases align to TRBD1. CDR1 and CDR2 from the germline V gene are SGHRS and YFSETQ. CDR3 length: 15 residues. V lost 1 base, J lost 10 bases, and 7 bases stayed unmatched. This CDR3 is CASSLLDRDLSPLHF. CDR3 coding DNA: TGCGCCAGCAGCTTGTTGGACAGGGATTTATCACCCCTCCACTTT. The full variable domain, rest sourced from reference TRBV5-1 and TRBJ1-6, is KAGVTQTPRYLIKTRGQQVTLSCSPISGHRSVSWYQQTPGQGLQFLFEYFSETQRNKGNFPGRFSGRQFSNSRSEMNVSTLELGDSALYLCASSLLDRDLSPLHFGNGTRLTVT.

V and J are TRBV18 and TRBJ1-6; possibly TRBD1 for D (6 bases). This CDR3 comprises 13 residues. Germline CDR1 KGHSH, CDR2 LQKENI. Between the trimmed V and J ends, which lost 6 bases and 12 bases, there was a span of 15 bases. CDR3 residues: CASSPGDFRPLHF. CDR3 in DNA: TGTGCCAGCTCCCCAGGGGACTTTAGACCCCTCCACTTT.

The chain is built from TRBV5-1 and TRBJ1-1; perhaps TRBD1 as D (6 bases). V was clipped by 6 bases and J by 1 base, with 10 bases between them. This CDR3 is 13 amino acids long. The germline CDR1 and CDR2 sequences are SGHRS and YFSETQ. CDR3 sequence: CASIGQPNTEAFF. In DNA, the CDR3 is TGCGCCAGCATTGGACAGCCGAACACTGAAGCTTTCTTT.

Here the CDR3 DNA reads TGCGCCAGCAGCGTAGCGGGGGGGCCTTACAATGAGCAGTTCTTC. As protein: CASSVAGGPYNEQFF. V gene TRBV10-1 combines with J gene TRBJ2-1; 11 bases align to TRBD2. CDR1 and CDR2 from the germline V gene are WNHNN and SYGVQD (reference sequence). The CDR3 extends over 15 amino acids. Trimming at V came to 6 bases and at J to 4 bases, leaving 5 bases not matched to a gene.

Notes on this clone: One end of the junction does not line up with germline, which may come from a read error. The chain carries TRBV5-6 and TRBJ2-2; D is perhaps TRBD2 (6 bases). Germline V gene sequence: CDR1 SGHDT, CDR2 YYEEEE. CDR3 length equals 18 residues. The CDR3 region is CASRLGEAKGKGTGELFF. Here the CDR3 DNA reads TGTGCCAGCAGATTGGGGGAGGCGAAGGGGAAGGGCACCGGGGAGCTGTTTTTT.

The genes are TRBV7-9 and TRBJ2-7, with a weak D call TRBD2 (6 bases). The CDR3 is 14 amino acids. Trimming pared 5 bases from V and 4 bases from J, leaving 15 bases between. Per germline, CDR1 SEHNR and CDR2 FQNEAQ (reference sequence). The CDR3 loop is CASSPGDFAYEQYF. CDR3 DNA: TGTGCCAGCAGCCCGGGGGACTTTGCATACGAGCAGTACTTC.

J is TRBJ2-5 and V is TRBV2, with TRBD1 as a possible D gene (6 bases). The ends were cut back, 4 bases at V and 4 bases at J, with 16 bases in the middle. CDR3 length: 15 amino acids. Germline V gene data show CDR1 as SNHLY and CDR2 as FYNNEI. The CDR3 protein is CASSGRTDRRETQYF. In nucleotides, the CDR3 is TGTGCCAGCAGTGGTCGGACAGACCGACGAGAGACCCAGTACTTC. The complete variable domain, with remaining parts taken from reference TRBV2 and TRBJ2-5, reads EPEVTQTPSHQVTQMGQEVILRCVPISNHLYFYWYRQILGQKVEFLVSFYNNEISEKSEIFDDQFSVERPDGSNFTLKIRSTKLEDSAMYFCASSGRTDRRETQYFGPGTRLLVL.

This sequence joins TRBV5-6 and TRBJ2-5, with D perhaps matching TRBD2 (7 bases). Germline V gene lookup returns CDR1 SGHDT and CDR2 YYEEEE. The CDR3 has 16 amino acids. V was shortened by 0 bases and J by 1 base, with 13 bases between the two germline ends. The CDR3 region is CASSLGGGGIQETQYF. The DNA for the CDR3 is TGTGCCAGCAGCTTGGGGGGGGGCGGGATCCAAGAGACCCAGTACTTC.

This CDR3 is CASSIVFGVGAQEAFF. The CDR3 DNA is TGTGCCAGTAGTATAGTATTCGGCGTAGGGGCCCAAGAAGCTTTCTTT. The rearrangement joins TRBV19 to TRBJ1-1, with D possibly matching TRBD1 (5 bases). The V end lost 1 base, the J end lost 8 bases, and 20 bases lay between the germline ends. CDR3 length: 16 residues. Germline CDR1 and CDR2: LNHDA and SQIVND (reference sequence).

This clone has only one observation. The chain has TRBV7-3 and TRBJ2-2; 8 bases match TRBD1. The CDR3 spans 15 residues. Germline lookup yields CDR1 SGHTA and CDR2 FQGTGA. V dropped 5 bases and J dropped 5; count of bases not matched to a gene: 7. CDR3 residues: CASSPDRVVTGELFF. For the CDR3, the DNA is TGTGCCAGCAGCCCGGACAGGGTCGTGACCGGGGAGCTGTTTTTT.

The rearrangement joins TRBV5-5 to TRBJ2-1, with D possibly matching TRBD1 (6 bases). This CDR3 comprises 14 residues. The germline V gene has CDR1 SGHKS and CDR2 YYEKEE (reference sequence). With 2 bases removed from V and 5 bases from J, the gap between germline ends came to 11 bases. CDR3 in DNA: TGTGCCAGCAGCTTCGGGACACTAAACAATGAGCAGTTCTTC. Residues: CASSFGTLNNEQFF.

The genes are TRBV5-1 and TRBJ2-7; maybe TRBD1 (6 bases). The CDR3 is made up of 22 amino acids. The germline V and J ends were trimmed by 0 bases and 3 bases, with 34 bases remaining between them. Germline values: CDR1 SGHRS, CDR2 YFSETQ. CDR3 residues: CASSLALVPKPGHTQSGYEQYF. The CDR3 DNA sequence: TGCGCCAGCAGCTTGGCCCTGGTCCCAAAACCGGGACATACACAGTCCGGCTACGAGCAGTACTTC.

This rearrangement joins TRBV25-1 to TRBJ2-2; perhaps TRBD2 as D (6 bases). Germline V gives CDR1 MGHDK, CDR2 SYGVNS. V dropped 4 bases and J dropped 6 bases, with 12 bases sitting between them. This CDR3 has 14 residues. The CDR3 bases are TGTGCCAGCAGTGTCGGGACTCCCGCCGGGGAGCTGTTTTTT. Amino acids: CASSVGTPAGELFF. Full variable domain (remainder filled in from reference TRBV25-1 and TRBJ2-2): EADIYQTPRYLVIGTGKKITLECSQTMGHDKMYWYQQDPGMELHLIHYSYGVNSTEKGDLSSESTVSRIRTEHFPLTLESARPSHTSQYLCASSVGTPAGELFFGEGSRLTVL.

This clone was seen a few times. This chain connects TRBV2 to TRBJ2-5; D unresolved. The germline V gene encodes CDR1 SNHLY and CDR2 FYNNEI. V was cut by 4 bases and J by 5 bases, with 8 bases left in between. The CDR3 spans 12 residues. CDR3 region: CASSVSRETQYF. The DNA of the CDR3 is TGTGCCAGCAGTGTTTCCCGGGAGACCCAGTACTTC. The variable domain in full, with the rest retrieved from reference TRBV2 and TRBJ2-5, is EPEVTQTPSHQVTQMGQEVILRCVPISNHLYFYWYRQILGQKVEFLVSFYNNEISEKSEIFDDQFSVERPDGSNFTLKIRSTKLEDSAMYFCASSVSRETQYFGPGTRLLVL.

The genes are TRBV6-1 and TRBJ1-1; D might be TRBD1 (5 bases). V was shortened by 5 bases and J by 1 base, with 11 bases between the two germline ends. The CDR3 loop spans 14 amino acids. Per germline, CDR1 MNHNS and CDR2 SASEGT. CDR3 DNA sequence: TGTGCCAGCAGTTGGGGGGGATCGAACACTGAAGCTTTCTTT. It translates to CASSWGGSNTEAFF.

This chain uses TRBV7-9 with TRBJ2-2; 7 bases map to TRBD1. This CDR3 comprises 14 residues. CDR1 SEHNR and CDR2 FQNEAQ come from the germline V gene (reference sequence). V was clipped by 6 bases and J by 7 bases; unmatched bases: 8. The CDR3 spells CASRRQGRSGELFF. In nucleotides, the CDR3 is TGTGCCAGCAGGAGACAGGGTAGAAGCGGGGAGCTGTTTTTT.

The J gene is TRBJ1-1, the V gene TRBV6-1; D is undetermined. CDR3 length equals 12 residues. Trimming shortened V by 7 bases and J by 0 bases, and 6 bases separated the two germline ends. Germline CDR1 reads MNHNS; CDR2 reads SASEGT. CDR3 loop: CASTFLNTEAFF. CDR3 coding DNA: TGTGCCAGCACGTTCCTGAACACTGAAGCTTTCTTT.

This chain uses TRBV6-1 with TRBJ2-7, with D unresolved. CDR3 length: 11 residues. The V gene lost 6 bases and the J gene lost 4 bases, with 7 bases spanning the gap. CDR1 MNHNS and CDR2 SASEGT come from the germline V gene. CDR3 DNA sequence: TGTGCCAGCAGCGGTTCGTACGAGCAGTACTTC. It is translated as CASSGSYEQYF.

The V and J genes are TRBV2 and TRBJ2-5; the D gene is possibly TRBD2 (6 bases). Trimming shortened V by 9 bases and J by 1 base, and 12 bases separated the two germline ends. Germline V CDR1 and CDR2: SNHLY, FYNNEI. The CDR3 is 13 residues long. CDR3 sequence (DNA): TGTGCCAGTCACGGGGAGGTCCAAGAGACCCAGTACTTC. It is translated as CASHGEVQETQYF.

In nucleotides, the CDR3 is TGCAGCGTACCGGGGCGGGGCCGGGAGACCCAGTACTTC. Translation: CSVPGRGRETQYF. The V call is TRBV29-1, the J call TRBJ2-5, with D possibly being TRBD2 (6 bases). Trimming left V 6 bases short and J 5 bases short, with 16 bases between. Per the germline V gene, CDR1 is SQVTM and CDR2 is ANQGSEA. The CDR3 length is 13 residues.

The chain recombines TRBV2 with TRBJ2-5, with D possibly being TRBD2 (6 bases). Germline CDR1 and CDR2: SNHLY and FYNNEI. The CDR3 has 12 amino acids. V was pared by 4 bases and J by 4 bases, with 7 bases between. The CDR3 DNA is TGTGCCAGCAGTGTGGGGGGAGAGACCCAGTACTTC. Translating it yields CASSVGGETQYF.

CDR3 amino acids: CASSRSPDFQETQYF. The CDR3 nucleotides are TGCGCCAGCAGCCGGAGCCCGGACTTCCAAGAGACCCAGTACTTC. The V call is TRBV5-1, the J call TRBJ2-5; possible D gene TRBD2, 5 bases. V lost 4 bases and J 1 base, leaving 14 bases between the germline ends. Germline loops: CDR1 SGHRS, CDR2 YFSETQ. CDR3 length equals 15 residues.

The V and J genes are TRBV18 and TRBJ1-2; D is perhaps TRBD1 (6 bases). Trimming stripped 2 bases from V and 6 bases from J, with 16 bases between. This CDR3 has 15 residues. Germline CDR1 is KGHSH and CDR2 is LQKENI. The CDR3 reads CASSPAGRKGDGYTF. The DNA for the CDR3 is TGTGCCAGCTCACCAGCAGGGAGAAAGGGGGATGGCTACACCTTC.

The chain couples TRBV7-8 to TRBJ2-1, with a weak D call TRBD2 (5 bases). This CDR3 is built from 11 residues. V lost 5 bases and J 10 bases, leaving 9 bases between the germline ends. CDR1 SGHVS and CDR2 FQNEAQ come from the germline V gene. This chain's CDR3 is CASSVGIEQFF. Written as DNA, the CDR3 is TGTGCCAGCAGCGTCGGGATCGAGCAGTTCTTC.

The chain is built from TRBV19 and TRBJ2-6; possible D gene TRBD1, 5 bases. V was pared by 4 bases and J by 4 bases, with 14 bases between. CDR1 is LNHDA and CDR2 is SQIVND in the germline V gene (reference sequence). The CDR3 length is 16 residues. This CDR3 reads CASSTLGQAGANVLTF. The CDR3, as DNA: TGTGCCAGTAGTACCCTGGGGCAGGCAGGGGCCAACGTCCTGACTTTC.